Included here is one T cell receptor (beta chain) sequence, with context. Its antigen is not yet known. In the germline V gene, CDR1 corresponds to SGHDT and CDR2 to YYEEEE. The CDR3 runs 13 residues from the cysteine to the phenylalanine. The record lacks a DNA sequence. The entry originates in a study of T cells expressing NK-cell markers (dated by TCRdb to 2018 to 2021). Regarding the complete study: TCR beta-chain repertoires were profiled in sorted CD3+CD56+NKG2C+, CD3+CD56+NKG2C- and CD3+CD56-NKG2C+ T-cell subsets from eight donors. Among the eight sequenced donors, seven were HCMV-seropositive and one was HCMV-seronegative. Sequencing of the libraries produced 2 x 150 bp reads on Illumina HiSeq 2000/2500, MiSeq or NextSeq. The study sequenced eight donors, all healthy volunteers chosen at random: three men and five women. General conclusions and limits of the study: Whether the expanded NKG2C-expressing T cell clones were specific for HCMV antigens remained unclear. In several donors, the dominant CD3+CD56+NKG2C+ clonotypes were found to rank among the top 10 CD8+ clonotypes and to make up about 1.0-8% of CD8+ T cells. Those dominant clonotypes were again the most abundant among CD3+CD56-NKG2C+ cells in a few donors, at about 25-65%.

This sample was sequenced with an Illumina HiSeq 2000. TCR beta cDNA libraries were prepared using 5'RACE template switching, which introduced a universal primer site and unique molecular identifiers. cDNA synthesis was primed from the TCR beta constant segment, followed by two successive PCR amplification steps. The paper's processing steps were these. MIGEC handled demultiplexing of the reads and grouping by UMI, while MiTCR was used to assemble and quantify clonotypes. Only TCR cDNA sequences supported by at least two reads were kept to exclude erroneous sequences. The tcR package was used for downstream repertoire analysis, and clonotypes were matched across fractions by CDR3 nucleotide sequence plus V segment. VDJmatch was used to annotate antigen specificity against VDJdb, with one amino acid substitution allowed in CDR3. TCRdb reprocessed the reads, and each CDR3 protein sequence is entered once, without DNA. TCRdb assigned the V and J calls; the authors' analysis was not used. This sample's table contains 350,000 to 400,000 distinct CDR3 sequences. Over 8.5% of the sample comes from the top ten.

HCMV-specific IgG was detected in serum with a commercial ELISA kit to determine HCMV serostatus. Ficoll density gradient centrifugation was used to isolate peripheral blood mononuclear cells from blood. This clonotype originated in a woman in her forties or fifties in good health. Donor details come from another sample of the same person, matched by shared clones. Sample: blood T cells: a sorted CD56 or NKG2C T cell subset, CD4+ or CD8+ T cells, or bulk PBMC T cells (not recorded which). The chain is made from TRBV5-6 and TRBJ2-3; TCRdb lists TRBD1, though no DNA is available to test this call. The CDR3 reads CASSQGPADTQYF.